These 21 T cell receptor beta chains share one sample of origin, sequenced in a study of blood T cell repertoires in COVID-19. TCRdb's copy holds only in-frame clones and misses some; the assay was immunoSEQ multiplex PCR. The sample consists of roughly 190,000 clones, around four fifths of them appearing once. The sequenced material came from peripheral blood. These receptors originate from a middle-aged man with active or convalescent COVID-19.

The chain employs TRBV10-3 and TRBJ1-6, with 7 positions matching TRBD1. This CDR3 has 16 residues. Germline loops: CDR1 ENHRY, CDR2 SYGVKD. J gave up 8 bases and V 9 bases, and 16 bases lay outside the gene matches. The chain's CDR3 is CAMSPRGAIEDSPLHF. The CDR3 bases are TGTGCCATGTCCCCCAGGGGGGCGATTGAGGATTCACCCCTCCACTTT.

The genes are TRBV15 and TRBJ1-1; D ambiguous. CDR1 and CDR2 from the germline V gene are LNHNV and YYDKDF (reference sequence). The CDR3 extends over 12 amino acids. Trimming left V 3 bases short and J 11 bases short, with 13 bases between. CDR3 nucleotide sequence: TGTGCCACCAGCAGCACTTCGAAAAAGGCTTTCTTT. Residues: CATSSTSKKAFF.

The chain uses TRBV10-1 and TRBJ1-1; possible D gene TRBD1, 6 bases. V shed 3 bases and J shed 2 bases, with 7 bases lying between them. In germline, CDR1 is WNHNN, CDR2 SYGVQD (reference sequence). The CDR3 is 13 residues long. The CDR3 DNA reads TGCGCCAGCAGTGAAGGGGGTAACACTGAAGCTTTCTTT. Amino acid sequence: CASSEGGNTEAFF.

The chain recombines TRBV28 with TRBJ2-5; D possibly corresponds to TRBD1 (5 bases). Between the trimmed V and J ends, which lost 8 bases and 4 bases, there was a span of 14 bases. The CDR3 loop spans 13 amino acids. CDR1 is MDHEN, CDR2 SYDVKM, per germline. This CDR3 is CASLSGSPETQYF. Here the CDR3 DNA reads TGTGCCAGCCTCTCAGGGTCCCCAGAGACCCAGTACTTC.

This clone has just one count. The DNA of the CDR3 is TGTGCCAGCAGCCCATTCAGGGACTACAATGAGCAGTTCTTC. This gives the protein CASSPFRDYNEQFF. The chain recombines TRBV27 with TRBJ2-1; a possible D gene is TRBD1 (5 bases). The germline V gene encodes CDR1 MNHEY and CDR2 SMNVEV (reference sequence). This CDR3 comprises 14 residues. V lost 6 bases and J 3 bases, leaving 12 bases between the germline ends.

This sequence joins TRBV19 and TRBJ2-7; TRBD1 matches 7 bases. Trimming cost V 2 bases and J 6 bases; bases outside gene matches: 19. The CDR3 covers 18 residues. CDR1 and CDR2 from the germline V gene are LNHDA and SQIVND (reference sequence). CDR3 nucleotides: TGTGCCAGTAGTATACGGGGTCAGGGGGAGCTGAGAGACAGCGAGCAGTACTTC. This encodes CASSIRGQGELRDSEQYF.

V usage is TRBV2 and J usage is TRBJ1-2; no definite D call. CDR1 and CDR2 (germline): SNHLY, FYNNEI. The CDR3 totals 12 residues. Trimming stripped 7 bases from V and 8 bases from J, with 14 bases between. CDR3 loop: CASNRPGRGYTF. CDR3 coding DNA: TGTGCCAGCAACCGACCCGGGAGGGGCTACACCTTC.

The chain employs TRBV7-9 and TRBJ1-1; D might be TRBD1 (5 bases). CDR3 size: 14 residues. Trimming took off 2 bases at V and 1 base at J, with 8 bases between the two ends. Germline V gene lookup returns CDR1 SEHNR and CDR2 FQNEAQ (reference sequence). DNA of the CDR3: TGTGCCAGCAGCTTAACTACAGGGAACACTGAAGCTTTCTTT. Its translation is CASSLTTGNTEAFF.

The chain has TRBV20-1 and TRBJ1-2; a weak D match, TRBD1 (5 bases). V was trimmed by 5 bases and J by 8 bases, leaving 12 bases between them. This CDR3 region has 11 residues. Germline V gene sequence: CDR1 DFQATT, CDR2 SNEGSKA (reference sequence). CDR3 sequence reads: CSAPRRGGYTF. The DNA of the CDR3 is TGCAGTGCTCCCCGCCGGGGGGGCTACACCTTC.

The chain carries TRBV28 and TRBJ2-7; D might be TRBD1 (6 bases). The V end was cut by 7 bases, the J end by 2 bases, with 6 bases between. Looked up from germline, CDR1 is MDHEN and CDR2 is SYDVKM. CDR3 length equals 11 residues. CDR3 in DNA: TGTGCCAGCACAGGGGCCTACGAGCAGTACTTC. Protein product: CASTGAYEQYF.

V usage is TRBV3-1 (or the pseudogene TRBV3-2) and J usage is TRBJ2-3, with D tentatively TRBD2 (5 bases). This CDR3 is 16 amino acids long. Deletions cut 1 base from V and 0 bases from J, with 11 bases between. Per germline, CDR1 LGHDT and CDR2 YNNKEL (reference sequence). CDR3 in DNA: TGTGCCAGCAGCCAAGTAACCGGGGTAAGCACAGATACGCAGTATTTT. Translated, it gives CASSQVTGVSTDTQYF.

This chain connects TRBV30 to TRBJ2-7, with 7 positions matching TRBD1. The V segment lost 2 bases and the J segment 6 bases; nucleotides outside the gene matches: 7. Germline CDR1 is GTSNPN and CDR2 is SVGIG (reference sequence). This CDR3 is 13 amino acids long. CDR3 sequence (DNA): TGTGCCTGGAGTAGACAGGGAACGGGCGAGCAGTACTTC. Amino acids: CAWSRQGTGEQYF.

The chain couples TRBV2 to TRBJ1-5; D remains unclear. V was trimmed by 5 bases and J by 6 bases, leaving 14 bases between them. Germline-derived CDR1 and CDR2 are SNHLY and FYNNEI. The CDR3 is made up of 14 amino acids. CDR3 protein: CASSSGLVSQPQHF. The DNA for the CDR3 is TGTGCCAGCAGTTCGGGGTTGGTAAGTCAGCCCCAGCATTTT.

This clone has more than one count but fewer than ten. The chain has TRBV30 and TRBJ1-1; D gene ambiguous. The CDR3 totals 11 residues. The V and J ends lost 4 bases and 7 bases respectively, with 10 bases between them. Germline lookup yields CDR1 GTSNPN and CDR2 SVGIG (reference sequence). Here the CDR3 DNA reads TGTGCCTGGATGCAACAGAGTGAAGCTTTCTTT. The encoded protein is CAWMQQSEAFF. The full variable domain, in which reference TRBV30 and TRBJ1-1 provide the parts outside the CDR3, is SQTIHQWPATLVQPVGSPLSLECTVEGTSNPNLYWYRQAAGRGLQLLFYSVGIGQISSEVPQNLSASRPQDRQFILSSKKLLLSDSGFYLCAWMQQSEAFFGQGTRLTVV.

The chain employs TRBV10-2 and TRBJ1-1, with D perhaps TRBD1 (5 bases). Germline loops: CDR1 WSHSY, CDR2 SAAADI. This CDR3 contains 14 residues. V was pared by 4 bases and J by 2 bases, with 11 bases between. CDR3 loop: CASSGGGGNTEAFF. The CDR3 DNA is TGCGCCAGCAGTGGCGGGGGAGGTAACACTGAAGCTTTCTTT.

The rearrangement joins TRBV6-6 to TRBJ1-2; D possibly corresponds to TRBD1 (5 bases). CDR1 and CDR2 from the germline V gene are MNHNY and SVGAGI (reference sequence). The CDR3 consists of 16 residues. Trimming took off 4 bases at V and 0 bases at J, with 15 bases between the two ends. CDR3 region: CASSSRRAPSNYGYTF. CDR3 coding DNA: TGTGCCAGCAGTTCCCGCAGGGCCCCGTCTAACTATGGCTACACCTTC.

The V gene is TRBV30, the J gene TRBJ1-2, with 9 positions matching TRBD1. CDR1 and CDR2 from the germline V gene are GTSNPN and SVGIG (reference sequence). The CDR3 is made up of 15 amino acids. DNA of the CDR3: TGTGCTTTATACTCCCCGGGACAGGGCGCCTATGGCTACACCTTC. This sequence encodes CALYSPGQGAYGYTF.

V and J are TRBV7-6 and TRBJ1-3; TRBD1 aligns across 9 bases. The length of the CDR3 is 19 residues. The trim removed 4 bases at V and 3 bases at J, leaving 16 bases unmatched. Germline CDR1 reads SGHVS; CDR2 reads FNYEAQ. The CDR3 bases are TGTGCCAGCAGCTCACTTCCTTTATCAACAGGGGGCGGTGGAAACACCATATATTTT. Translating gives CASSSLPLSTGGGGNTIYF.

This clone came up once. The chain has TRBV2 and TRBJ1-2; D might be TRBD1 (6 bases). Trimming shortened V by 2 bases and J by 3 bases, and 16 bases separated the two germline ends. The CDR3 is made up of 16 amino acids. Germline CDR1 reads SNHLY; CDR2 reads FYNNEI. The CDR3 DNA reads as TGTGCCAGCAGTGAACACAGGGTGGATTCCGACTATGGCTACACCTTC. As protein: CASSEHRVDSDYGYTF. The full variable domain, rest sourced from reference TRBV2 and TRBJ1-2, is EPEVTQTPSHQVTQMGQEVILRCVPISNHLYFYWYRQILGQKVEFLVSFYNNEISEKSEIFDDQFSVERPDGSNFTLKIRSTKLEDSAMYFCASSEHRVDSDYGYTFGSGTRLTVV.

The chain links TRBV5-1 to TRBJ2-5; TRBD2 agrees at 8 bases. The J segment lost 4 bases and the V segment lost 2 bases, leaving 10 bases of the junction unmatched. This CDR3 contains 16 residues. Germline V gives CDR1 SGHRS, CDR2 YFSETQ. The CDR3 bases are TGCGCCAGCAGCTTCCAGGCCGGGACTAGTGCAGAGACCCAGTACTTC. It encodes CASSFQAGTSAETQYF. Based on the CDR3 plus reference TRBV5-1 and TRBJ2-5, the full variable domain is KAGVTQTPRYLIKTRGQQVTLSCSPISGHRSVSWYQQTPGQGLQFLFEYFSETQRNKGNFPGRFSGRQFSNSRSEMNVSTLELGDSALYLCASSFQAGTSAETQYFGPGTRLLVL.

This clone was seen only once. In DNA form, the CDR3 reads TGTGCCAGCAGTTTCGGGGAAAGGGTAGGCTACACCTTC. It codes for CASSFGERVGYTF. The chain carries TRBV6-5 and TRBJ1-2; no clear D. CDR1 and CDR2 (germline): MNHEY, SVGAGI. CDR3 length equals 13 residues. V gave up 4 bases and J gave up 8 bases, with 14 bases separating them.